This is a list of T cell receptor beta chains from one sample in a study of T-cell reconstitution after alpha-beta-depleted transplantation in children. TCRdb recomputed calls from the PCR reads with MiXCR, one row per CDR3 protein. The sample contains under 850,000 distinct CDR3 sequences, about an eighth of which appear only once. Specimen: PBMCs, collected before TCRalphabeta/CD19-depleted stem cell transplant. Every receptor here comes from a girl aged 2 to 9 with congenital amegakaryocytic thrombocytopenia, due to receive a stem cell transplant. The CDR3 runs from the conserved cysteine through the conserved F or W. Each record gives: J gene, CDR3 length, clone size, D gene, V gene, CDR3 DNA, CDR3 protein. D genes are given only for firm matches. Rows may omit the clone size; those that give it use once, few, many or a size class.

J: TRBJ2-3
length: 14
size: few
D: .
V: TRBV7-6
DNA: TGTGCCAGCAGCTTAGCTGGCGAGCTAGATACGCAGTATTTT
CDR3: CASSLAGELDTQYF

J: TRBJ2-3
length: 8
size: many
D: .
V: TRBV2
DNA: TGTGCCGGAGATACGCAGTATTTT
CDR3: CAGDTQYF

J: TRBJ2-4
length: 15
size: .
D: TRBD2
V: TRBV5-4
DNA: TGTGCCGGGGGGACTAGCGGGAATTCGGGAGACATTCAGTACTTC
CDR3: CAGGTSGNSGDIQYF

J: TRBJ2-1
length: 13
size: many
D: TRBD2
V: TRBV29-1
DNA: TGCAGCGTTGGGACTAGCGGGTACAATGAGCAGTTCTTC
CDR3: CSVGTSGYNEQFF

J: TRBJ1-2
length: 14
size: many
D: .
V: TRBV29-1
DNA: TGCAGCGTGGCCGGAGGGACAATTGGTCCTGGCTACACCTTC
CDR3: CSVAGGTIGPGYTF

J: TRBJ2-2
length: 12
size: many
D: TRBD2
V: TRBV29-1
DNA: TGCACGGCGGGGGGGTACACCGGGGAGCTGTTTTTT
CDR3: CTAGGYTGELFF

J: TRBJ2-1
length: 17
size: .
D: .
V: TRBV12-3/TRBV12-4
DNA: TGTGCCAGCAGTTTAGCTCACGGCGGGACCTCCTACAATGAGCAGTTCTTC
CDR3: CASSLAHGGTSYNEQFF

J: TRBJ2-7
length: 15
size: many
D: .
V: TRBV20-1
DNA: TGCAGTGCTAGGCTATCTCTAGAAAGCTCCTACGAGCAGTACTTC
CDR3: CSARLSLESSYEQYF

J: TRBJ1-2
length: 15
size: .
D: .
V: TRBV28
DNA: TGTGCCAGCAGCTATTTGCTTGGGGCTAACTATGGCTACACCTTC
CDR3: CASSYLLGANYGYTF

J: TRBJ2-1
length: 14
size: few
D: TRBD2
V: TRBV12-3/TRBV12-4
DNA: TGTGCCAGCAGTTTCGGGGGAGGGCGGGTAGAGCAGTTCTTC
CDR3: CASSFGGGRVEQFF

J: TRBJ2-5
length: 14
size: few
D: TRBD2
V: TRBV6-1
DNA: TGTGCCAGCAACCGAGTAGCGGGAGTCGAGACCCAGTACTTC
CDR3: CASNRVAGVETQYF

J: TRBJ2-3
length: 12
size: .
D: .
V: TRBV2
DNA: TGTGCCAGCAGCGCCGGGCCTCGTGCGCAGTATTTT
CDR3: CASSAGPRAQYF

J: TRBJ2-3
length: 16
size: .
D: .
V: TRBV14
DNA: TGTGCCAGCAGCCAAGAGCTCGCTAGGCCTCGGGATACGCAGTATTTT
CDR3: CASSQELARPRDTQYF

J: TRBJ2-1
length: 12
size: many
D: .
V: TRBV20-1
DNA: TGCAGTGCTGAGTCCGATTTCAATGAGCAGTTCTTC
CDR3: CSAESDFNEQFF

J: TRBJ2-1
length: 14
size: many
D: TRBD1
V: TRBV20-1
DNA: TGCAGTGCAATCGGGACAGGGCTGGGGAATGAGCAGTTCTTC
CDR3: CSAIGTGLGNEQFF

J: TRBJ1-6
length: 15
size: many
D: TRBD1
V: TRBV10-3
DNA: TGTGCCATCAGTGAGTCGGACAGGGGGAATTCACCCCTCCACTTT
CDR3: CAISESDRGNSPLHF

J: TRBJ2-5
length: 16
size: .
D: TRBD1
V: TRBV5-1
DNA: TGCGCCAGCAGCTTGGGGCAGGGGGTCCCCCAAGAGACCCAGTACTTC
CDR3: CASSLGQGVPQETQYF

J: TRBJ2-7
length: 14
size: few
D: .
V: TRBV5-1
DNA: TGCGCCAGCAGCTTGGCCCAGGGCTACTACGAGCAGTACTTC
CDR3: CASSLAQGYYEQYF

J: TRBJ2-5
length: 15
size: few
D: .
V: TRBV3-1
DNA: TGTGCCAGCAGCCAAGATCTCGGGAATCCGGAGACCCAGTACTTC
CDR3: CASSQDLGNPETQYF

J: TRBJ2-1
length: 14
size: .
D: .
V: TRBV12-3/TRBV12-4
DNA: TGTGCCAGCAGAAGTGATCAAGGATACAATGAGCAGTTCTTC
CDR3: CASRSDQGYNEQFF

J: TRBJ1-4
length: 11
size: many
D: .
V: TRBV20-1
DNA: TGCAGTGCTAGCCGGGATGAAAAACTGTTTTTT
CDR3: CSASRDEKLFF

J: TRBJ2-7
length: 14
size: many
D: .
V: TRBV28
DNA: TGTGCCAGCAGTTTTATGGGGACGTCCTACGAGCAGTACTTC
CDR3: CASSFMGTSYEQYF

J: TRBJ1-1
length: 14
size: many
D: .
V: TRBV12-3/TRBV12-4
DNA: TGTGCCAGCAGTTTGAGACCAGAGGATACTGAAGCTTTCTTT
CDR3: CASSLRPEDTEAFF

J: TRBJ2-7
length: 13
size: many
D: .
V: TRBV20-1
DNA: TGCAGTGCCACCCCGGGACCCTCCTACGAGCAGTACTTC
CDR3: CSATPGPSYEQYF

J: TRBJ1-6
length: 13
size: few
D: .
V: TRBV2
DNA: TGTGCCAGCCAAAAACGGCAGCTGGGACCCCTCCACTTT
CDR3: CASQKRQLGPLHF

J: TRBJ1-3
length: 14
size: many
D: .
V: TRBV20-1
DNA: TGCAGTGCTGGGGAGGCCATCTCTGGAAACACCATATATTTT
CDR3: CSAGEAISGNTIYF

J: TRBJ2-5
length: 14
size: .
D: .
V: TRBV12-3/TRBV12-4
DNA: TGTGCCAGCAGTTTTGACAGGATCCAAGAGACCCAGTACTTC
CDR3: CASSFDRIQETQYF

J: TRBJ1-6
length: 14
size: many
D: .
V: TRBV27
DNA: TGTGCCAGCACTCCTACAGGTGGTAATTCACCCCTCCACTTT
CDR3: CASTPTGGNSPLHF

J: TRBJ1-2
length: 15
size: .
D: TRBD1
V: TRBV24-1
DNA: TGTGCCACCAGTGATGCCACAGGGGGCGCTTATGGCTACACCTTC
CDR3: CATSDATGGAYGYTF

J: TRBJ2-1
length: 18
size: .
D: .
V: TRBV5-1
DNA: TGCGCCAGCAGCAGAGGGGTCCGGGACCCAACCCCCCTCAATGAGCAGTTCTTC
CDR3: CASSRGVRDPTPLNEQFF

J: TRBJ2-1
length: 16
size: few
D: TRBD2
V: TRBV7-7
DNA: TGTGCCACCGAGCCGCGGGAGGCCGGTACCCACAATGAGCAGTTCTTC
CDR3: CATEPREAGTHNEQFF

J: TRBJ2-1
length: 15
size: .
D: .
V: TRBV5-1
DNA: TGCGCCAGCAGCCCCTGGGCGGGCCCGAACAATGAGCAGTTCTTC
CDR3: CASSPWAGPNNEQFF

J: TRBJ2-7
length: 15
size: .
D: .
V: TRBV10-2
DNA: TGCGCCAGCAGTGAGACAGCGGGTCCGTCCTACGAGCAGTACTTC
CDR3: CASSETAGPSYEQYF

J: TRBJ2-5
length: 14
size: many
D: .
V: TRBV7-6
DNA: TGTGCCAGCAGCTTAGTTGGGGCCCTAGAGACCCAGTACTTC
CDR3: CASSLVGALETQYF

J: TRBJ2-7
length: 14
size: few
D: .
V: TRBV28
DNA: TGTGCCAGCAGTCCGACATTTTTCGGGGACGAGCAGTACTTC
CDR3: CASSPTFFGDEQYF

J: TRBJ1-4
length: 14
size: many
D: TRBD1
V: TRBV5-1
DNA: TGCGCCAGCAGCTGGTCGGGACAGTCCGAAAAACTGTTTTTT
CDR3: CASSWSGQSEKLFF

J: TRBJ2-1
length: 14
size: many
D: .
V: TRBV12-3/TRBV12-4
DNA: TGTGCCAGCAGTTTAGAACTAGCAAACAATGAGCAGTTCTTC
CDR3: CASSLELANNEQFF

J: TRBJ2-7
length: 17
size: many
D: TRBD2
V: TRBV28
DNA: TGTGCCAGCATGGGAAGACAGGTCCTAGCGGGATCCTACGAGCAGTACTTC
CDR3: CASMGRQVLAGSYEQYF

J: TRBJ2-3
length: 15
size: many
D: .
V: TRBV5-1
DNA: TGCGCCAGCAGCCAGAAACAGGGTCGTACAGATACGCAGTATTTT
CDR3: CASSQKQGRTDTQYF

J: TRBJ1-2
length: 15
size: .
D: .
V: TRBV7-6
DNA: TGTGCCAGCAGCGCTAGACAGAGCCGGGTCTATAGCTACACCTTC
CDR3: CASSARQSRVYSYTF

J: TRBJ2-3
length: 17
size: few
D: TRBD2
V: TRBV7-8
DNA: TGTGCCAGCAGCTCAACTCGACTAGCGGAGGGTGGAGATACGCAGTATTTT
CDR3: CASSSTRLAEGGDTQYF

J: TRBJ2-1
length: 18
size: .
D: .
V: TRBV11-2
DNA: TGTGCCAGCACCAACCCGGTCGGGGACCACCACAATACGGGTGAGCAGTTCTTC
CDR3: CASTNPVGDHHNTGEQFF

J: TRBJ2-1
length: 13
size: many
D: .
V: TRBV29-1
DNA: TGCAGCGTTGCCCCCAACTCCTACAATGAGCAGTTCTTC
CDR3: CSVAPNSYNEQFF

J: TRBJ2-1
length: 12
size: many
D: .
V: TRBV12-3/TRBV12-4
DNA: TGTGCCAGCTGCCCAACGGGGGATGAGCAGTTCTTC
CDR3: CASCPTGDEQFF

J: TRBJ2-5
length: 14
size: many
D: TRBD2
V: TRBV9
DNA: TGTGCCAGCGAACGGGCGGGAGATGGAGAGACCCAGTACTTC
CDR3: CASERAGDGETQYF

J: TRBJ2-1
length: 13
size: many
D: TRBD2
V: TRBV5-1
DNA: TGCGCCAGCAGCGACGGGACTAGCAATGAGCAGTTCTTC
CDR3: CASSDGTSNEQFF

J: TRBJ2-6
length: 19
size: .
D: TRBD1
V: TRBV29-1
DNA: TGCAGCGTTGTCTCTTTCGGGACAGGTGGGGACTCTGGGGCCAACGTCCTGACTTTC
CDR3: CSVVSFGTGGDSGANVLTF

J: TRBJ2-1
length: 15
size: many
D: .
V: TRBV12-3/TRBV12-4
DNA: TGTGCCAGCAAAAGGTTGGGCCGGACCTACAATGAGCAGTTCTTC
CDR3: CASKRLGRTYNEQFF

J: TRBJ1-1
length: 12
size: .
D: .
V: TRBV5-6
DNA: TGTGCCAGCAGCGGGGGCGGGCGACGAGCTTTCTTT
CDR3: CASSGGGRRAFF

J: TRBJ1-1
length: 14
size: many
D: .
V: TRBV29-1
DNA: TGCAGCGTTGAAAGCACAGGGAGCAACACTGAAGCTTTCTTT
CDR3: CSVESTGSNTEAFF

J: TRBJ1-1
length: 13
size: few
D: TRBD1
V: TRBV27
DNA: TGTGCCAGCCGGGAACAGGGGACTCTGGGTGCTTTCTTT
CDR3: CASREQGTLGAFF

J: TRBJ2-7
length: 15
size: many
D: TRBD1
V: TRBV12-3/TRBV12-4
DNA: TGTGCCAGCAGTTTTGGGCAGGGGGCGAACTACGAGCAGTACTTC
CDR3: CASSFGQGANYEQYF

J: TRBJ1-4
length: 13
size: many
D: .
V: TRBV5-1
DNA: TGCGCCAGCAGCACAGGGCTTAATGAAAAACTGTTTTTT
CDR3: CASSTGLNEKLFF

J: TRBJ1-1
length: 15
size: many
D: TRBD1
V: TRBV5-1
DNA: TGCGCCAGCAGCTTGTGGGGACAGGGCTCCACTGAAGCTTTCTTT
CDR3: CASSLWGQGSTEAFF

J: TRBJ1-2
length: 14
size: .
D: .
V: TRBV28
DNA: TGTGCCAGCAGTCCTGGCCGGGACCTCTTAGGCGACACCTTC
CDR3: CASSPGRDLLGDTF

J: TRBJ1-1
length: 15
size: .
D: .
V: TRBV18
DNA: TGTGCCAGCTCACCAGGTTACGGCGTCAACACTGAAGCTTTCTTT
CDR3: CASSPGYGVNTEAFF

J: TRBJ1-1
length: 20
size: .
D: TRBD1
V: TRBV20-1
DNA: TGCAGTGCTAGGGATAATATCGGGGACAGGGTGGGATATTGGAACACTGAAGCTTTCTTT
CDR3: CSARDNIGDRVGYWNTEAFF

J: TRBJ2-1
length: 12
size: many
D: .
V: TRBV5-1
DNA: TGCGCCAGCAGCCTCCGTACAAATGAGCAGTTCTTC
CDR3: CASSLRTNEQFF

J: TRBJ1-1
length: 15
size: few
D: .
V: TRBV7-3
DNA: TGTGCCAGCAGCTTAAGTCCAGGAGCAAACACTGAAGCTTTCTTT
CDR3: CASSLSPGANTEAFF